This T cell receptor beta chain was identified during a study of blood T cells in healthy people across ages (dated by TCRdb to 2014 to 2015). Describing the broader study: In model experiments, roughly one uniquely barcoded TCR beta cDNA molecule per two T cells was captured by template switching. To track age-related changes in TCR beta repertoire diversity, the study relied on deep sequencing normalized with unique cDNA molecular identifiers. Donors were grouped into four age groups: young (average roughly 17 years), middle-aged (around 39), aged (approximately 67) and long-lived (around 82). Donors of different ages were randomly distributed across sequencing lanes to avoid experimental bias. The study analyzed two additional independent replicas of 1 million unique cDNA reads from the same blood draw for two donors, one aged 18 to 29 and one aged 80 or older. Study-wide conclusions, independent of this receptor: Observed TCR beta diversity correlated strongly with the percentage of naive T cells measured by flow cytometry. Compared with the aged group, the long-lived group had more naive CD4+ T cells, fewer expanded clones and increased TCR diversity, a pattern suggesting age selection. Since profiling was done on bulk unsorted PBMCs, naive and antigen-experienced compartments could not be conclusively compared. Estimates of total diversity from one million sequenced T cells were regarded as lower bounds and underestimates. Because donor CMV infection status was unknown, age-related changes in expanded clonotypes were potentially confounded. Observed TCR beta diversity per million T cells fell roughly linearly with age, and a significant reduction was already apparent by age approximately 40.

Donors were about 36 systemically healthy Caucasian individuals from Russia aged roughly 6 to 95 years. Around 9.7 milliliters of peripheral blood were collected from each donor into EDTA-treated Vacutainer tubes. Ficoll-Paque density-gradient centrifugation was used to isolate PBMCs, with at least 6.5 million per sample. Trizol reagent was used to extract total RNA from the PBMCs, yielding at least 6 micrograms per sample. For every donor, an aliquot of PBMCs went through flow cytometry to measure the percentages of naive CD45RAhigh/CD27high T cells. Relative to germline, V is 0 bases shorter and J is 3 bases shorter, with 13 bases between their ends. From the cysteine through the phenylalanine, the CDR3 covers 16 amino acids. Here the CDR3 DNA is all that survives: 48 bases in frame from base 1. CDR1 and CDR2 were assigned from the germline V gene (reference sequence) as LGHDT and YNNKEL. In this sample, this clonotype turned up a few times. The specificity of this receptor is unknown. No much larger clonotype is one base removed from it; base qualities were not supplied.

The library came from 5' RACE. Sequencing relied on an Illumina HiSeq 2500. The second PCR ran for roughly 6 to 11 cycles and used a J-beta primer mix along with a sample-barcoded 5' primer. A unique molecular identifier was introduced onto each TCR beta cDNA molecule by a template-switch 5' adaptor carrying 12 random nucleotides. Each sample yielded at least 3 million CDR3-containing paired-end reads. The Mint cDNA synthesis kit, primed by a TRBC-specific oligonucleotide, was used to synthesize first-strand cDNA from all RNA. Following uracil-DNA glycosylase treatment, a first 18-cycle PCR with universal primers M1SS and BC2_uni_R was performed on all cDNA. Turning to the authors' computational methods: For normalization, 1 million high-quality reads, each with a distinct molecular identifier, were randomly selected from each sample. Reads sharing molecular identifiers were discarded rather than binned into consensus sequences. MiTCR, run with a Q25 quality threshold and the strictest error-elimination algorithm, handled CDR3 identification, clonotype clustering and error correction. A nonparametric unseen species model with Euler transformation was used to estimate a lower bound on total TCR beta diversity. TCRdb's own reprocessing of the public reads used fastp at Q25 and MiXCR and kept productive beta chains. Entries are consolidated by CDR3 protein sequence, retaining the most common genes and DNA. The V and J calls and clone size come from TCRdb's table, not from the authors' own analysis. The sample records 1 million or so distinct CDR3 sequences, around 45% of which are singletons. The ten largest clones add up to approximately 17% of the sample.

Sequenced: blood. The receptor was isolated from a woman aged 60-75 years in good health. The sequence joins TRBV3-1 to TRBJ2-3, with an unclear D gene assignment. The bases are TGTGCCAGCAGCCAAGATCTAGTCCAGCAGACAGATACGCAGTATTTT. Its translation is CASSQDLVQQTDTQYF.